This T cell receptor (beta chain) is from a study of identical twins. This clonotype was recorded a few times. This CDR3 comprises 14 residues. The germline V gene has CDR1 SQVTM and CDR2 ANQGSEA. Trimming cost V 4 bases and J 0 bases, with 12 bases left between them. Through template switching, a universal primer site was introduced, and the cDNA contained unique molecular identifiers. TCRdb recomputed calls from the 5' RACE reads with MiXCR, one row per CDR3 protein. The table has about 660,000 distinct CDR3 sequences, more than 6.5% seen once; the top ten hold 0.98%. The same specimen was also included in a second study, on yellow fever vaccine responses in identical twins.

The clonotype originates from a woman between 18 and 30 years old in good health. This rearrangement joins TRBV29-1 to TRBJ2-5; a weak D match, TRBD1 (5 bases). The source material was PBMCs. The CDR3 DNA sequence: TGCAGCGTTGTCAGGGCCCACCACCAAGAGACCCAGTACTTC. It is translated as CSVVRAHHQETQYF.